This T cell receptor beta chain emerged from a study of neoadjuvant anti-PD-1 for oral cavity cancer. Patients had HPV-negative, locally advanced oral cavity squamous cell carcinoma. No culture or expansion preceded analysis of these blood cells. The study, taken as a whole, reports: Only three patients per response group were TCR-analyzed; validation needed. Pretreatment Treg/Th17 ratio correlated inversely with post-treatment tumor clonality.

The CDR3 has 14 amino acids. Germline CDR1 is MDHEN and CDR2 is SYDVKM. V shed 5 bases and J shed 5 bases, with 15 bases lying between them. About this clone: The antigen is unknown.

Profiling relied on immunoSEQ multiplex PCR, and the TCRdb table lists in-frame clones only, not all of them. The sample includes about 12,000 clones, 50% to 75% seen only once; the top ten take about 2.4%. This specimen consisted of PBMCs, obtained before nivolumab (anti-PD-1) treatment. This clonotype was sampled from a person aged 35-80 years with oral cavity squamous cell carcinoma. The chain is built from TRBV28 and TRBJ2-5; possibly TRBD2 for D (5 bases). The DNA for the CDR3 is TGTGCCAGCAGTAGCATGCCTGGCGGGGAGACCCAGTACTTC. It is translated as CASSSMPGGETQYF.